This TCR beta chain appears in the sequencing data of a study of blood T cell repertoires in COVID-19. About the study: Sample material is recorded as cDNA or gDNA derived from T cells, B-cell-depleted T cells, or PBMCs.

In the source study's methods: Amplification of reference gene primers provided the estimated nucleated cell counts. TCRdb's table, derived via immunoSEQ multiplex PCR, lists solely in-frame clones and lacks some. D and trimming come from the DNA, and the V and J calls and clone size come from that table. The sample shows about 210,000 clones, roughly nine tenths of them seen only once. This CDR3 region has 16 residues. Germline loops: CDR1 LGHDT, CDR2 YNNKEL (reference sequence). Trimming removed 0 bases at V and 15 bases at J, with 24 bases between. This TCR derives from a man aged 35 to 55 with acute or convalescent COVID-19. The chain has TRBV3-1 (or the pseudogene TRBV3-2) and TRBJ2-1; D uncertain. Sequencing was performed on peripheral blood. In DNA, the CDR3 is TGTGCCAGCAGCCAAGATCGATCCTTAGAGGCGAGGCGTGCGTTCTTC. It encodes CASSQDRSLEARRAFF.